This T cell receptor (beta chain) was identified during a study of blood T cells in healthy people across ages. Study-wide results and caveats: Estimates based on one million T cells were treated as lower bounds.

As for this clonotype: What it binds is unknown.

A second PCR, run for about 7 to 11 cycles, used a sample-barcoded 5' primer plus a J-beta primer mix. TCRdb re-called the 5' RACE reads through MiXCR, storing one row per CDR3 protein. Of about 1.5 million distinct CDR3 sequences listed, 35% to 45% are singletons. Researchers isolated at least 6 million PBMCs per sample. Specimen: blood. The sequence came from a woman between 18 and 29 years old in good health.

This chain's CDR3 is CASSSQGEGNEQFF. The DNA of the CDR3 is TGTGCCAGCAGTTCCCAAGGGGAGGGCAATGAGCAGTTCTTC. This chain joins TRBV12-3 or TRBV12-4 and TRBJ2-1; 7 bases align to TRBD2. V dropped 4 bases and J dropped 6; count of bases not matched to a gene: 6. The CDR3 extends over 14 amino acids.